These T cell receptor beta chains were read from a single sample in a study of blood T cell repertoires in COVID-19. This table comes from immunoSEQ multiplex PCR, and its TCRdb copy is limited to in-frame clones, with some not included. Among hundreds of thousands of clones listed, about 90% were seen once. Specimen: PBMCs or T cells enriched from blood (not recorded which). These receptors were obtained from a man aged 35-49 years in a cohort exposed to, infected with or recovered from COVID-19 (not recorded which). The CDR3 runs from the conserved cysteine through the conserved F or W. A D gene is named only where the DNA matches it firmly. Expanded clones get a size class; other rows say once, few or many, or leave the size out.

j_call d_call clone_size v_call cdr3_nt cdr3_aa
TRBJ1-1 . . TRBV7-9 TGTGCCAGCAGCTCCGGGACAATAAGTTTCGAAGAAGCTTTCTTT CASSSGTISFEEAFF
TRBJ1-5 . . TRBV2 TGTGCCAGCACACCCGGCGACTTGGATCAGCCCCAGCATTTT CASTPGDLDQPQHF
TRBJ1-1 . . TRBV18 TGTGCCAGCTCACCACGGACAGCGAACACTGAAGCTTTCTTT CASSPRTANTEAFF
TRBJ2-1 TRBD2 . TRBV5-5 TGTGCCAGCAGCCCCCTCACTAGCGGGAGAAGGAATGAGCAGTTCTTC CASSPLTSGRRNEQFF
TRBJ1-2 . . TRBV6-1 TGTGCCAGCAGTGAACCATACAGAAACTATGGCTACACCTTC CASSEPYRNYGYTF
TRBJ2-2 TRBD2 . TRBV4-2 TGTGCCAGCAGCCAAGAAGGTGACAGGATATACTCCTCCGGGAGGGACACCGGGGAGCTGTTTTTT CASSQEGDRIYSSGRDTGELFF
TRBJ1-6 TRBD1 . TRBV5-5 TGTGCCAGCAGCCAGGGACAGGGTCATTCACCCCTCCACTTT CASSQGQGHSPLHF
TRBJ2-1 TRBD2 once TRBV9 TGTGCCAGCAGCACCGGGACTAGCGGGAGAAGTGAGCAGTTCTTC CASSTGTSGRSEQFF
TRBJ2-5 . . TRBV27 TGTGCCAGCAGTCCGCAGCCGGGGACCCAGTACTTC CASSPQPGTQYF
TRBJ2-7 . . TRBV28 TGTGCCAGCAGTTTAGGAGGGTCCGGGACAGATTTATACGAGCAGTACTTC CASSLGGSGTDLYEQYF
TRBJ2-1 . . TRBV5-5 TGTGCCAGCAGCCTAGCGCCTAGCTCCTACAATGAGCAGTTCTTC CASSLAPSSYNEQFF
TRBJ1-1 TRBD1 . TRBV28 TGTGCCAGCAGTTTCCGGACAGGGGGCCACACTGAAGCTTTCTTT CASSFRTGGHTEAFF
TRBJ2-1 . . TRBV29-1 TGCAGCACGGGACCTAGCTCCTACAATGAGCAGTTCTTC CSTGPSSYNEQFF
TRBJ1-2 TRBD1 . TRBV7-2 TGTGCCAGCAGCCCAAGACAGGGGACTGGCTACACCTTC CASSPRQGTGYTF
TRBJ1-2 . . TRBV18 TGTGCCAGCTCACGACCACAGAGTGGCTACACCTTC CASSRPQSGYTF
TRBJ2-6 . . TRBV28 TGTGCCAGCAGTCCCCCCTTAGGGAGGCCTGGGGCCAACGTCCTGACTTTC CASSPPLGRPGANVLTF
TRBJ1-5 . . TRBV28 TGTGCCAGCAGCTCACCCGGGACAACTTATAGCAATCAGCCCCAGCATTTT CASSSPGTTYSNQPQHF
TRBJ1-1 TRBD1 . TRBV24-1 TGTGCCACCAGCGCACAGGGGGCTGAAGCTTTCTTT CATSAQGAEAFF
TRBJ1-1 . . TRBV19 TGTGCCAGTAGTATACAAGGACAGTACAAGAGGAACACTGAAGCTTTCTTT CASSIQGQYKRNTEAFF
TRBJ2-3 . . TRBV5-1 TGCGCCAGCAGCTACGGGGATACGCAGTATTTT CASSYGDTQYF
TRBJ2-7 TRBD2 . TRBV13 TGTGCCAGCAGCCCTAGCCCTAGCGGGAGGTCCTACGAGCAGTACTTC CASSPSPSGRSYEQYF
TRBJ1-2 TRBD1 . TRBV5-7 TGTGCCAGCAGGCCCGGGACAGGAAGGGGACATGGCTACACCTTC CASRPGTGRGHGYTF
TRBJ1-2 TRBD1 few TRBV14 TGTGCCAGCAGCCTTACAGGACAGGGTAGCTATGGCTACACCTTC CASSLTGQGSYGYTF
TRBJ2-4 . . TRBV24-1 TGTGCCACCAGTCCCTCGCGAGGGCCGGGAAACATTCAGTACTTC CATSPSRGPGNIQYF
TRBJ2-7 TRBD2 few TRBV7-8 TGTGCCAGCAGCTTAGCGACAGCGGGACTAGCGGGAGGCAACTACGAGCAGTACTTC CASSLATAGLAGGNYEQYF
TRBJ1-2 . . TRBV5-1 TGCGCCAGCAGCTTAGGTACAGGCCCTAACTATGGCTACACCTTC CASSLGTGPNYGYTF
TRBJ2-2 TRBD2 . TRBV5-4 TGTGCCAGCAGCACAGGGACTAGCGGAGCCTCGAACACCGGGGAGCTGTTTTTT CASSTGTSGASNTGELFF
TRBJ1-4 . . TRBV30 TGTGCCTGGAGTGTACTGGGGCAGTTGAATGAAAAACTGTTTTTT CAWSVLGQLNEKLFF
TRBJ1-2 TRBD1 . TRBV7-9 TGTGCCAGCAGCCCACGACAGGGCCCGAGCTACACCTTC CASSPRQGPSYTF